Listed below are T cell receptor beta chains from one sample, sequenced in a study of low-dose radiotherapy and immunotherapy resistance in tumors. TCRdb independently ran MiXCR on the reads; one entry per CDR3 protein. The data show tens of thousands of distinct CDR3 sequences, roughly 9% seen once. This material consisted of PBMCs, taken before treatment. These receptors all come from a male donor with prostate cancer. Both conserved end residues are part of each CDR3. The order of the fields is CDR3 protein, D gene, V gene, J gene. D genes are given only for firm matches.

CASSFIQGAYNEQFF	TRBD1	TRBV28	TRBJ2-1
CSVERGRNEQFF	TRBD1	TRBV29-1	TRBJ2-1
CASSLAGSSYEQYF	.	TRBV28	TRBJ2-7
CASSPKRQFEQFF	.	TRBV6-6	TRBJ2-1
CASSQGFGNTGELFF	.	TRBV4-1	TRBJ2-2
CASSTPRAGVADTQYF	TRBD2	TRBV19	TRBJ2-3
CASSFGTGEFYGYTF	TRBD1	TRBV28	TRBJ1-2
CASSPTRGAQNEKLFF	.	TRBV9	TRBJ1-4
CASSIGSWGNYNEQFF	.	TRBV19	TRBJ2-1
CSATNFGGRGDNEQFF	.	TRBV20-1	TRBJ2-1
CASSLDRGSETQYF	TRBD1	TRBV7-2	TRBJ2-5
CASSYSLNRNTGELFF	.	TRBV6-5	TRBJ2-2
CAISESILAANTGELFF	.	TRBV10-3	TRBJ2-2
CASSPGLAGGGETQYF	TRBD2	TRBV7-2	TRBJ2-5
CASSLSQGANEQFF	TRBD1	TRBV11-3	TRBJ2-1
CASSQTQQETQYF	.	TRBV7-7	TRBJ2-5
CASSESATGSYEQYF	TRBD1	TRBV10-2	TRBJ2-7
CASRLTSSGSYEQYF	TRBD2	TRBV5-1	TRBJ2-7
CATSHRWGNTGELFF	.	TRBV24-1	TRBJ2-2
CASRWGSGETQYF	.	TRBV7-2	TRBJ2-5
CASSLTSGMNNEQFF	TRBD2	TRBV7-2	TRBJ2-1
CASSLGGTASGANVLTF	TRBD1	TRBV5-1	TRBJ2-6
CASSQDLGSNYEQYF	.	TRBV4-3	TRBJ2-7
CASSLDSGRNTGELFF	TRBD2	TRBV11-2	TRBJ2-2
CASSQDLLAGSVYNEQFF	TRBD2	TRBV3-1	TRBJ2-1
CASSLASGRPYEQYF	TRBD2	TRBV27	TRBJ2-7
CASRLADSDNEQFF	TRBD2	TRBV6-2/TRBV6-3	TRBJ2-1
CSALPPGPSRNTGELFF	.	TRBV20-1	TRBJ2-2